Below, one TCR beta chain is given with its context. Original methodology: Amplification of reference gene primers provided the estimated nucleated cell counts. Generated by immunoSEQ multiplex PCR, the TCRdb table keeps only in-frame clones and is missing some. D and trimming were read from the DNA, whereas the V and J calls and clone size are those reported in that table. This table has roughly 100,000 clones, about 90% appearing once. Germline-derived CDR1 and CDR2 are SGHRS and YFSETQ. The CDR3 spans 15 residues. Trimming shortened V by 8 bases and J by 0 bases, and 15 bases separated the two germline ends. The sample belongs to a study of blood T cell repertoires in COVID-19. The wider study: Acute-phase and convalescent COVID-19 samples originated in the United States, Italy and Spain. Sample material is recorded as cDNA or gDNA derived from T cells, B-cell-depleted T cells, or PBMCs.

Sequencing was performed on peripheral blood. The J gene is TRBJ2-1, the V gene TRBV5-1, with D tentatively TRBD2 (6 bases). The clonotype originates from a woman between 55 and 75 years old with acute or convalescent COVID-19. The CDR3 spells CASTGLASSYNEQFF. For the CDR3, the DNA is TGCGCCAGTACGGGACTTGCTAGCTCCTACAATGAGCAGTTCTTC.